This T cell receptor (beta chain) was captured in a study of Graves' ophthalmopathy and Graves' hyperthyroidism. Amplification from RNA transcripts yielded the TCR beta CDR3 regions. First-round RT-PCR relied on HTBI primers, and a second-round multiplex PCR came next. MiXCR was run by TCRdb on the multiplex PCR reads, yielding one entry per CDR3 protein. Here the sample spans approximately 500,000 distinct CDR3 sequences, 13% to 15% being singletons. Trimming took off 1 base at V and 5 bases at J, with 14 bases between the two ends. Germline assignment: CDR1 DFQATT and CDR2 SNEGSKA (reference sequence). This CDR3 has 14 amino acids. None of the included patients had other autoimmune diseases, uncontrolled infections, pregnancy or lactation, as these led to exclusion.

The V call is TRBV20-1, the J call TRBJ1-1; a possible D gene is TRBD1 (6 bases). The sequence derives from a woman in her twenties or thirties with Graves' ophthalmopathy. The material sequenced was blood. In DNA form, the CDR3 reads TGCAGTGCTAGAGGGCCGAGAGGGGGGACTGAAGCTTTCTTT. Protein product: CSARGPRGGTEAFF.